This T cell receptor (beta chain) was obtained from a study of blood T cell repertoires in COVID-19. Germline loops: CDR1 PRHDT, CDR2 FYEKMQ (reference sequence). The CDR3 is made up of 17 amino acids. The ends lost 5 bases at V and 0 bases at J; junction bases unmatched: 7. Method: immunoSEQ multiplex PCR; TCRdb's copy keeps in-frame clones and lacks some. The data contain 200,000 to 300,000 clones, under 90% of them singletons. This clone was picked up a small number of times. This TCR derives from a man aged 55 to 70 with acute or convalescent COVID-19. Sequencing was done on a sample of peripheral blood. The rearrangement links TRBV13 to TRBJ1-1, with TRBD1 identical over 12 bases. Here the CDR3 reads CASSQDGTGGLNTEAFF. The CDR3 nucleotides read TGTGCCAGCAGCCAGGACGGGACAGGGGGCTTGAACACTGAAGCTTTCTTT.